The 17 T cell receptor beta chains below were found in one sample sequenced in a study of molecular identifiers for immune sequencing clone quantification. MiXCR, run by TCRdb on the PCR reads, gives a single entry per CDR3 protein. The table has 97,000 or so distinct CDR3 sequences, around 30% seen once. Sequences were obtained from naive CD8+ T cells from blood, with Jurkat cell RNA spiked in. Regarding subset: FACS-sorted CD8+CD4-CCR7+CD45RA+ naive T cells. These receptors were obtained from a human donor in good health. Some libraries in this study had Jurkat cell RNA spiked in.

In its sample, this clonotype was seen many times. The J gene is TRBJ1-5, the V gene TRBV7-8; 8 bases align to TRBD1. The CDR3 consists of 17 residues. CDR1 is SGHVS, CDR2 FQNEAQ, per germline. Trimming took 4 bases from V and 1 from J; bases not matched to a gene: 9. The CDR3 region is CASSSRRTGSSNQPQHF. DNA for the CDR3: TGTGCCAGCAGCTCTCGGAGGACAGGGTCGAGCAATCAGCCCCAGCATTTT. Filled out from reference TRBV7-8 and TRBJ1-5, the complete variable domain reads GAGVSQSPRYKVAKRGQDVALRCDPISGHVSLFWYQQALGQGPEFLTYFQNEAQLDKSGLPSDRFFAERPEGSVSTLKIQRTQQEDSAVYLCASSSRRTGSSNQPQHFGDGTRLSIL.

This clonotype was picked up a small number of times. The chain employs TRBV29-1 and TRBJ2-5; 7 nucleotides align to TRBD1. V shed 6 bases and J 2 bases; nucleotides not matched to a gene: 9. The V gene's germline CDR1 is SQVTM and CDR2 ANQGSEA. The CDR3 has 14 residues. The DNA for the CDR3 is TGCAGCGTCCCAAGGGACAGTGTACAAGAGACCCAGTACTTC. It translates to CSVPRDSVQETQYF.

V gene TRBV6-2 or TRBV6-3 combines with J gene TRBJ1-5; D gene ambiguous. CDR3 size: 15 residues. With 6 bases removed from V and 3 bases from J, the gap between germline ends came to 15 bases. The germline CDR1 and CDR2 sequences are MNHEY and SVGEGT. The chain's CDR3 is CASSLPPQTNQPQHF. The CDR3 coding sequence is TGTGCCAGCAGCCTACCGCCACAAACCAATCAGCCCCAGCATTTT.

This clonotype was seen ten or more times. This rearrangement joins TRBV7-9 to TRBJ1-1, with D perhaps TRBD1 (5 bases). V lost 5 bases to trimming and J lost 11 bases, with 18 bases between them. The CDR3 consists of 13 residues. Germline CDR1 is SEHNR and CDR2 is FQNEAQ (reference sequence). The CDR3, as DNA: TGTGCCAGCAGCCCGAGGGAGTGGAGGGGTGCTTTCTTT. Its translation: CASSPREWRGAFF.

This chain joins TRBV6-5 and TRBJ1-1; D gene unclear. This CDR3 region has 11 residues. Deletions cut 7 bases from V and 5 bases from J, with 8 bases between. Germline CDR1 reads MNHEY; CDR2 reads SVGAGI. In DNA form, the CDR3 reads TGTGCCAGCACCGCAGGTACTGAAGCTTTCTTT. It yields the protein CASTAGTEAFF.

A remark on this clonotype: The CDR3 ends on some other residue instead of the conserved phenylalanine or tryptophan, so this is likely a read error. This rearrangement joins TRBV2 to TRBJ2-7; a weak D match, TRBD2 (5 bases). TRBJ2-1 explains the end of the DNA better; the J call may be wrong. The CDR3 is made up of 14 amino acids. The germline V gene has CDR1 SNHLY and CDR2 FYNNEI. CDR3 sequence (DNA): TGTGCCAGCAGTGAAGTGATGGGAGACAACGAGCAGTTCTAC. Amino acid sequence: CASSEVMGDNEQFY.

The chain uses TRBV27 and TRBJ2-5; 10 bases are a match to TRBD1. This CDR3 comprises 14 residues. V lost 3 bases to trimming and J lost 3 bases; unmatched junction nucleotides: 1. Germline V gives CDR1 MNHEY, CDR2 SMNVEV (reference sequence). For the CDR3, the DNA is TGTGCCAGCAGTTTCGGGACAGGGGAAGAGACCCAGTACTTC. Translating it yields CASSFGTGEETQYF.

The sample holds a few counts of this clonotype. The chain recombines TRBV6-5 with TRBJ2-1; 12 bases fit TRBD2. Germline CDR1 reads MNHEY; CDR2 reads SVGAGI. This CDR3 is built from 16 residues. The V segment lost 0 bases and the J segment 6 bases; nucleotides outside the gene matches: 3. The CDR3 sequence: CASSYSTSGGGNEQFF. DNA for the CDR3: TGTGCCAGCAGTTACTCGACTAGCGGGGGTGGCAATGAGCAGTTCTTC.

This clonotype was seen only a few times. The chain carries TRBV5-5 and TRBJ1-6; D is unclear. The length of the CDR3 is 15 residues. From germline, CDR1 is SGHKS and CDR2 YYEKEE (reference sequence). V was clipped by 0 bases and J by 3 bases, with 7 bases between them. The CDR3, as DNA: TGTGCCAGCAGCTTGGATCCGCTCTATAATTCACCCCTCCACTTT. It codes for CASSLDPLYNSPLHF.

Of note for this clonotype: This is likely a read error, given that the CDR3 carries no conserved phenylalanine or tryptophan at its end. The chain couples TRBV6-2 or TRBV6-3 to TRBJ1-6; D ambiguous. The V end was cut by 2 bases, the J end by 10 bases, with 18 bases between. Germline assignment: CDR1 MNHEY and CDR2 SVGEGT. This CDR3 has 16 residues. In DNA form, the CDR3 reads TGTGCCAGCAGTTACACGATGGCAGAGACGAAGTCACCCCTCCACAAT. Its protein is CASSYTMAETKSPLHN.

This clonotype has only a few counts. J is TRBJ1-5 and V is TRBV28; the D is unclear. This CDR3 has 14 amino acids. Germline V gives CDR1 MDHEN, CDR2 SYDVKM. V lost 9 bases and J lost 0, with 12 bases in between. Written as DNA, the CDR3 is TGTGCCAGTCGGCTGGGGTATAGCAATCAGCCCCAGCATTTT. It encodes CASRLGYSNQPQHF.

This clonotype was seen a few times. The chain links TRBV6-5 to TRBJ2-3; D not certain. CDR1 is MNHEY and CDR2 is SVGAGI in the germline V gene. This CDR3 region has 16 residues. Trimming left V 2 bases short and J 2 bases short, with 14 bases between. CDR3 sequence (DNA): TGTGCCAGCAGTTACCCCCCTGGGTCCAACACAGATACGCAGTATTTT. Protein sequence: CASSYPPGSNTDTQYF.

The rearrangement links TRBV28 to TRBJ2-3, with a weak D call TRBD2 (6 bases). The germline V and J ends were trimmed by 3 bases and 0 bases, with 19 bases remaining between them. The CDR3 covers 18 residues. CDR1 is MDHEN, CDR2 SYDVKM, per germline. DNA for the CDR3: TGTGCCAGCAGTTTCTCTAGCGCGACTCAAGCTAGCACAGATACGCAGTATTTT. It is translated as CASSFSSATQASTDTQYF. Based on the CDR3 plus reference TRBV28 and TRBJ2-3, the full variable domain is DVKVTQSSRYLVKRTGEKVFLECVQDMDHENMFWYRQDPGLGLRLIYFSYDVKMKEKGDIPEGYSVSREKKERFSLILESASTNQTSMYLCASSFSSATQASTDTQYFGPGTRLTVL.

The V call is TRBV6-5, the J call TRBJ2-1; D might be TRBD2 (6 bases). The CDR3 covers 15 residues. Germline V gene sequence: CDR1 MNHEY, CDR2 SVGAGI. The V gene lost 7 bases and the J gene lost 0 bases, with 13 bases spanning the gap. For the CDR3, the DNA is TGTGCCAGCACCGGGGGACTGAGCTCCTACAATGAGCAGTTCTTC. Its protein is CASTGGLSSYNEQFF.

The chain has TRBV12-5 and TRBJ2-3, with TRBD2 matching 8 bases. CDR1 is LGHNT and CDR2 is FRNRAP in the germline V gene. There are 13 residues in the CDR3. J was trimmed by 8 bases and V by 5 bases; bases with no gene match: 6. CDR3 nucleotide sequence: TGTGCTAGTGGTGCGGGGGGCCGCGGTACGCAGTATTTT. Its translation is CASGAGGRGTQYF.

The gene calls are TRBV9 and TRBJ1-1; D might be TRBD1 (6 bases). This CDR3 has 18 residues. V was shortened by 6 bases and J by 0 bases, with 24 bases between the two germline ends. Per germline, CDR1 SGDLS and CDR2 YYNGEE. The CDR3 protein is CASTPLVSGASLNTEAFF. The DNA for the CDR3 is TGTGCCAGCACCCCGCTAGTCTCAGGGGCGTCCCTGAACACTGAAGCTTTCTTT. The whole variable domain, remainder taken from reference TRBV9 and TRBJ1-1, is DSGVTQTPKHLITATGQRVTLRCSPRSGDLSVYWYQQSLDQGLQFLIQYYNGEERAKGNILERFSAQQFPDLHSELNLSSLELGDSALYFCASTPLVSGASLNTEAFFGQGTRLTVV.

This clonotype was counted a few times. This rearrangement joins TRBV28 to TRBJ2-5; weak D call: TRBD2 (5 bases). The CDR3 is made up of 13 amino acids. V was pared by 6 bases and J by 5 bases, with 13 bases between. The germline V gene has CDR1 MDHEN and CDR2 SYDVKM. In DNA, the CDR3 is TGTGCCAGCAGCCTAATCTGGGAGGAGACCCAGTACTTC. It specifies CASSLIWEETQYF.